A selection of T cell receptor beta chains follows, all from one sample in a study of vaccination effects on CD4 cells after COVID-19. Produced via immunoSEQ multiplex PCR; TCRdb's table is partial and in-frame only. The sample lists 14,000 or so clones, around three quarters occurring once. Antigens of these TCRs are unknown. Here the sequenced sample was CD4+ T cells from PBMCs cultured with SARS-CoV-2 spike peptides, taken after COVID-19 vaccination. These receptors originate from a human donor who had a prior SARS-CoV-2 infection. Both conserved end residues are part of each CDR3. Each record gives: clone size, V gene, J gene, D gene, CDR3 length, CDR3 DNA, CDR3 protein. The D gene is left open where the match is weak. The size entry is marked missing in some rows and otherwise reads once, few, many or a size class.

clone_size: NA
v_call: TRBV6-1
j_call: TRBJ1-5
d_call: NA
cdr3_length: 14
cdr3_nt: TGTGCCAGCAGTGAGGTGGGGGGGGATCAGCCCCAGCATTTT
cdr3_aa: CASSEVGGDQPQHF

clone_size: NA
v_call: TRBV7-2
j_call: TRBJ2-7
d_call: TRBD2
cdr3_length: 15
cdr3_nt: TGTGCCAGCAGCAGGCGACTAGCGGGAAATTACGAGCAGTACTTC
cdr3_aa: CASSRRLAGNYEQYF

clone_size: NA
v_call: TRBV5-1
j_call: TRBJ2-3
d_call: NA
cdr3_length: 16
cdr3_nt: TGCGCCAGCAGCTTGGGTGGACTAACTAGCACAGATACGCAGTATTTT
cdr3_aa: CASSLGGLTSTDTQYF

clone_size: NA
v_call: TRBV3-1/TRBV3-2
j_call: TRBJ2-7
d_call: NA
cdr3_length: 13
cdr3_nt: TGTGCCAGCAGCCAAGGAGGGATCGGCGAGCAGTACTTC
cdr3_aa: CASSQGGIGEQYF

clone_size: few
v_call: TRBV10-3
j_call: TRBJ1-3
d_call: NA
cdr3_length: 18
cdr3_nt: TGTGCCATCAGTGAGTCGAATTTCATTCGGGGGACTGGAAACACCATATATTTT
cdr3_aa: CAISESNFIRGTGNTIYF

clone_size: NA
v_call: TRBV6-5
j_call: TRBJ1-1
d_call: TRBD1
cdr3_length: 14
cdr3_nt: TGTGCCAGCACCTATGACAGGGGTATTGATGAAGCTTTCTTT
cdr3_aa: CASTYDRGIDEAFF

clone_size: NA
v_call: TRBV6-6
j_call: TRBJ2-1
d_call: NA
cdr3_length: 13
cdr3_nt: TGTGCCAGCGCTTTTGCCCCGGTATCTGAGCAGTTCTTC
cdr3_aa: CASAFAPVSEQFF

clone_size: NA
v_call: TRBV4-1
j_call: TRBJ2-1
d_call: TRBD2
cdr3_length: 16
cdr3_nt: TGCGCCAGCAGCCAAGGAGGCCTAGCGGGTTACAATGAGCAGTTCTTC
cdr3_aa: CASSQGGLAGYNEQFF

clone_size: few
v_call: TRBV6-1
j_call: TRBJ1-1
d_call: TRBD1
cdr3_length: 16
cdr3_nt: TGTGCCAGCAGTGGACTCTACAGGGGGGAGGGCACTGAAGCTTTCTTT
cdr3_aa: CASSGLYRGEGTEAFF

clone_size: once
v_call: TRBV5-4
j_call: TRBJ2-5
d_call: NA
cdr3_length: 17
cdr3_nt: TGTGCCAGCAGCTTCTTTTTAGGCCAGGGTTTATGGGAGACCCAGTACTTC
cdr3_aa: CASSFFLGQGLWETQYF

clone_size: NA
v_call: TRBV7-9
j_call: TRBJ1-2
d_call: NA
cdr3_length: 17
cdr3_nt: TGTGCCAGCAGCTTAGCTTCCTCCGGTTCGGCCGTCTATGGCTACACCTTC
cdr3_aa: CASSLASSGSAVYGYTF

clone_size: NA
v_call: TRBV7-3
j_call: TRBJ2-5
d_call: TRBD2
cdr3_length: 16
cdr3_nt: TGTGCCAGCAGCTTAATGGCGGGGGGGCCCCAAGAGACCCAGTACTTC
cdr3_aa: CASSLMAGGPQETQYF

clone_size: NA
v_call: TRBV5-1
j_call: TRBJ1-1
d_call: NA
cdr3_length: 14
cdr3_nt: TGCGCCAGCAGCTTGGGACAGTTGTACACTGAAGCTTTCTTT
cdr3_aa: CASSLGQLYTEAFF

clone_size: NA
v_call: TRBV10-3
j_call: TRBJ1-5
d_call: NA
cdr3_length: 13
cdr3_nt: TGTGCCATCAGGGAGGCCGGCAATCAGCCCCAGCATTTT
cdr3_aa: CAIREAGNQPQHF

clone_size: once
v_call: TRBV5-1
j_call: TRBJ2-2
d_call: NA
cdr3_length: 13
cdr3_nt: TGCGCCAGCAGCTTGGTATTTTCCGGGGAGCTGTTTTTT
cdr3_aa: CASSLVFSGELFF

clone_size: NA
v_call: TRBV3-1/TRBV3-2
j_call: TRBJ2-7
d_call: TRBD1
cdr3_length: 17
cdr3_nt: TGTGCCAGCAGCCAGACAGAGCCGGGACAGGGGTGCTACGAGCAGTACTTC
cdr3_aa: CASSQTEPGQGCYEQYF

clone_size: NA
v_call: TRBV7-2
j_call: TRBJ2-3
d_call: TRBD2
cdr3_length: 14
cdr3_nt: TGTGCCAGCAGCTCTAGACTAGCGGGGCTTACGCAGTATTTT
cdr3_aa: CASSSRLAGLTQYF

clone_size: NA
v_call: TRBV2
j_call: TRBJ1-1
d_call: NA
cdr3_length: 13
cdr3_nt: TGTGCCAGCATACCACAGGAGACGTCTGAAGCTTTCTTT
cdr3_aa: CASIPQETSEAFF

clone_size: NA
v_call: TRBV5-1
j_call: TRBJ2-2
d_call: TRBD2
cdr3_length: 19
cdr3_nt: TGCGCCAGCAGCTATATACGGGGACCGATAGCGGGCAACACCGGGGAGCTGTTTTTT
cdr3_aa: CASSYIRGPIAGNTGELFF

clone_size: NA
v_call: TRBV7-8
j_call: TRBJ2-1
d_call: TRBD2
cdr3_length: 15
cdr3_nt: TGTGCCAGCAGCCTGGGACTAGCGGAGTACAATGAGCAGTTCTTC
cdr3_aa: CASSLGLAEYNEQFF

clone_size: NA
v_call: TRBV21-1
j_call: TRBJ2-6
d_call: NA
cdr3_length: 19
cdr3_nt: TGTGCCAGCAGCGAAATCGGGACAGGGACACCCTCTGGGGCCAACGTCCTGACTTTC
cdr3_aa: CASSEIGTGTPSGANVLTF

clone_size: NA
v_call: TRBV7-9
j_call: TRBJ1-2
d_call: NA
cdr3_length: 12
cdr3_nt: TGTGCCAGCAGCTTAATCAAGGTTGGCTACACCTTC
cdr3_aa: CASSLIKVGYTF

clone_size: once
v_call: TRBV20-1
j_call: TRBJ1-2
d_call: NA
cdr3_length: 14
cdr3_nt: TGCAGTGCTAGTAGCGGGGGCACTAACTATGGCTACACCTTC
cdr3_aa: CSASSGGTNYGYTF

clone_size: NA
v_call: TRBV3-1/TRBV3-2
j_call: TRBJ2-3
d_call: TRBD2
cdr3_length: 20
cdr3_nt: TGTGCCAGCAGCCCCCCCCTGGGACGGCCTAGCGGGGGACCCACAGATACGCAGTATTTT
cdr3_aa: CASSPPLGRPSGGPTDTQYF

clone_size: NA
v_call: TRBV9
j_call: TRBJ1-2
d_call: NA
cdr3_length: 13
cdr3_nt: TGTGCCAGCAGCGTAGCGGGAAACTATGGCTACACCTTC
cdr3_aa: CASSVAGNYGYTF

clone_size: NA
v_call: TRBV5-6
j_call: TRBJ1-4
d_call: NA
cdr3_length: 15
cdr3_nt: TGTGCCAGCAGCAGTGAACAGGGAGCCGAAGAAAAACTGTTTTTT
cdr3_aa: CASSSEQGAEEKLFF

clone_size: few
v_call: TRBV7-3
j_call: TRBJ1-1
d_call: NA
cdr3_length: 18
cdr3_nt: TGTGCCAGCAGCTACCTATCGACAGGCCCCGCGGCTGACACTGAAGCTTTCTTT
cdr3_aa: CASSYLSTGPAADTEAFF

clone_size: few
v_call: TRBV3-1/TRBV3-2
j_call: TRBJ1-3
d_call: NA
cdr3_length: 13
cdr3_nt: TGTGCCAGCAGCCCGGCGGGGAGAAACACCATATATTTT
cdr3_aa: CASSPAGRNTIYF

clone_size: medium-sized
v_call: TRBV7-2
j_call: TRBJ2-2
d_call: NA
cdr3_length: 18
cdr3_nt: TGTGCCAGCAGCCAAGAAGGACTCAGATTAATAAACACCGGGGAGCTGTTTTTT
cdr3_aa: CASSQEGLRLINTGELFF

clone_size: NA
v_call: TRBV7-9
j_call: TRBJ2-7
d_call: TRBD2
cdr3_length: 14
cdr3_nt: TGTGCCAGCAGCCGTTCACTAGCGACCTACGAGCAGTACTTC
cdr3_aa: CASSRSLATYEQYF

clone_size: NA
v_call: TRBV7-2
j_call: TRBJ2-5
d_call: NA
cdr3_length: 13
cdr3_nt: TGTGCCAGCAGCTTAGACCCGAGGGAGACCCAGTACTTC
cdr3_aa: CASSLDPRETQYF

clone_size: NA
v_call: TRBV4-3
j_call: TRBJ2-7
d_call: TRBD2
cdr3_length: 17
cdr3_nt: TGCGCCAGCAGCCAAGTAGTCGGGACTAGCGATCGGTACGAGCAGTACTTC
cdr3_aa: CASSQVVGTSDRYEQYF

clone_size: NA
v_call: TRBV20-1
j_call: TRBJ2-5
d_call: TRBD2
cdr3_length: 13
cdr3_nt: TGCAGTGCTAGTAGCGGGGGGGAAGAGACCCAGTACTTC
cdr3_aa: CSASSGGEETQYF

clone_size: NA
v_call: TRBV4-2
j_call: TRBJ2-7
d_call: NA
cdr3_length: 15
cdr3_nt: TGTGCCAGCAGCCAAGGGTCAGGGGCCGCCTACGAGCAGTACTTC
cdr3_aa: CASSQGSGAAYEQYF

clone_size: NA
v_call: TRBV3-1/TRBV3-2
j_call: TRBJ2-1
d_call: TRBD2
cdr3_length: 19
cdr3_nt: TGTGCCAGCAGCCAAGATCGGTGGGCGGCTAGCGGGAGATACAATGAGCAGTTCTTC
cdr3_aa: CASSQDRWAASGRYNEQFF

clone_size: NA
v_call: TRBV11-2
j_call: TRBJ1-1
d_call: NA
cdr3_length: 14
cdr3_nt: TGTGCCAGCAGCTTAGATGTGGGTTACACTGAAGCTTTCTTT
cdr3_aa: CASSLDVGYTEAFF

clone_size: few
v_call: TRBV10-3
j_call: TRBJ2-4
d_call: TRBD1
cdr3_length: 16
cdr3_nt: TGTGCCATCAGTGAGTCGTCCGGACAGGGACAAAACATTCAGTACTTC
cdr3_aa: CAISESSGQGQNIQYF

clone_size: few
v_call: TRBV18
j_call: TRBJ1-2
d_call: NA
cdr3_length: 15
cdr3_nt: TGTGCCAGCTCATTTGCCGCGGGGGATAACTATGGCTACACCTTC
cdr3_aa: CASSFAAGDNYGYTF

clone_size: NA
v_call: TRBV5-1
j_call: TRBJ2-5
d_call: NA
cdr3_length: 13
cdr3_nt: TGCGCCAGCAGCTTATTAGTTACGGAGACCCAGTACTTC
cdr3_aa: CASSLLVTETQYF

clone_size: NA
v_call: TRBV6-4
j_call: TRBJ1-6
d_call: NA
cdr3_length: 13
cdr3_nt: TGTGCCAGCAGTGAAACAGGGACTTCACCCCTCCACTTT
cdr3_aa: CASSETGTSPLHF

clone_size: NA
v_call: TRBV7-2
j_call: TRBJ2-5
d_call: NA
cdr3_length: 13
cdr3_nt: TGTGCCAGCACCCGGACTACCCAAGAGACCCAGTACTTC
cdr3_aa: CASTRTTQETQYF

clone_size: few
v_call: TRBV20-1
j_call: TRBJ2-7
d_call: TRBD1
cdr3_length: 11
cdr3_nt: TGCAGTGCTCAGAGGGGGCGGGAGCAGTACTTC
cdr3_aa: CSAQRGREQYF

clone_size: NA
v_call: TRBV5-4
j_call: TRBJ1-6
d_call: NA
cdr3_length: 15
cdr3_nt: TGTGCCAGCAGCTTTGAGGAGGGAACCAATTCACCCCTCCACTTT
cdr3_aa: CASSFEEGTNSPLHF